This TCR beta chain was profiled in a study of cytomegalovirus exposure and HLA in healthy donors. Findings of the study overall: The authors confirmed in vitro that a few CMV-associated chains were specific for CMV antigens.

With 60 Vbeta and 13 Jbeta primers, the PCR was carried out. Sequenced by immunoSEQ multiplex PCR; TCRdb stores in-frame clones only, minus some. The table includes approximately 110,000 clones, 77% detected once. J gave up 3 bases and V 0 bases, and 10 bases lay outside the gene matches. This CDR3 comprises 17 residues. Germline values: CDR1 SGDLS, CDR2 YYNGEE. This clone showed up just a few times. What it recognizes is unknown. This receptor was identified in a human donor in good health. The V gene is TRBV9, the J gene TRBJ2-3, with 7 bases fitting TRBD2. Sequencing input: PBMCs. The CDR3 is CASSVERATSLTDTQYF. CDR3 DNA: TGTGCCAGCAGCGTAGAAAGGGCGACTAGCCTGACAGATACGCAGTATTTT.